These 12 T cell receptor beta chains were all obtained from the same sample, sequenced in a study of CD8+CD57+ T cells in acquired aplastic anemia. Template material for TCR beta VDJ and CDR3 profiling consisted of genomic DNA. Each CDR3 protein gets one entry after TCRdb re-called the reads with MiXCR. The sample contains approximately 180,000 distinct CDR3 sequences, around half of which appear only once. Patients picked for sequencing had shown CD8+CD57+ cell expansion detected by flow cytometry. Sequencing input: sorted CD4+, CD8+, or CD8+CD57+ T cells (not recorded which) from PBMCs. The origin of the receptors is a human donor with aplastic anemia.

A remark on this clonotype: Since no conserved phenylalanine or tryptophan closes the CDR3, a read error is the likely cause. The chain links TRBV4-1 to TRBJ2-5; TRBD1 aligns across 10 bases. There are 14 residues in the CDR3. Germline values: CDR1 MGHRA, CDR2 YSYEKL. V shed 5 bases and J 5 bases; nucleotides not matched to a gene: 5. The CDR3 region is CASSSTGGGETQYL. The CDR3 bases are TGCGCCAGCAGCTCGACAGGGGGCGGGGAGACCCAGTACCTC.

The rearrangement joins TRBV7-9 to TRBJ2-3, with 7 positions matching TRBD1. The CDR3 runs 14 residues. V trimming: 5 bases; J trimming: 5 bases; junction bases outside the gene matches: 7. CDR1 and CDR2 (germline): SEHNR, FQNEAQ (reference sequence). The CDR3 sequence: CASSVRYRGDTQYF. The CDR3, as DNA: TGTGCCAGCAGCGTAAGGTACAGGGGAGATACGCAGTATTTT.

The table lists this clonotype with many counts. In DNA, the CDR3 is TGTGCCAGCAGCCTACAAGCGGCTGGGGCCAACGTCCTGACTTTC. Amino acid sequence: CASSLQAAGANVLTF. This chain links TRBV6-4 with TRBJ2-6; a weak D match, TRBD2 (5 bases). V was trimmed by 6 bases and J by 2 bases, leaving 11 bases between them. This CDR3 spans 15 amino acids. Germline V gene lookup returns CDR1 MRHNA and CDR2 SNTAGT.

This clonotype turned up a few times. The CDR3 is CSAVEDKETQYF. CDR3 coding DNA: TGCAGCGCTGTCGAGGACAAAGAGACCCAGTACTTC. The V call is TRBV29-1, the J call TRBJ2-5; D possibly corresponds to TRBD1 (5 bases). V lost 7 bases to trimming and J lost 3 bases, with 12 bases between them. Germline V gene lookup returns CDR1 SQVTM and CDR2 ANQGSEA. This CDR3 has 12 amino acids.

This sequence joins TRBV20-1 and TRBJ2-5; tentative D call: TRBD2 (6 bases). The length of the CDR3 is 12 residues. V was shortened by 6 bases and J by 1 base, with 9 bases between the two germline ends. CDR1 DFQATT and CDR2 SNEGSKA come from the germline V gene (reference sequence). The CDR3: CSARDLQETQYF. CDR3 in DNA: TGCAGTGCGCGGGACCTCCAAGAGACCCAGTACTTC.

The sample holds a few counts of this clonotype. The chain combines TRBV25-1 with TRBJ2-1, with no clear D. The CDR3 totals 15 residues. In germline, CDR1 is MGHDK, CDR2 SYGVNS. V was trimmed by 1 base and J by 0 bases, leaving 7 bases between them. In nucleotides, the CDR3 is TGTGCCAGCAGTGAATTTAAGGGCTCCTACAATGAGCAGTTCTTC. Its protein product is CASSEFKGSYNEQFF.

This clonotype was recorded at least ten times. The chain employs TRBV10-3 and TRBJ2-7, with 7 bases fitting TRBD1. Germline V lookup: CDR1 ENHRY, CDR2 SYGVKD. The V and J ends lost 10 bases and 0 bases, in that order; junction bases with no gene match: 9. The CDR3 is 14 amino acids. The CDR3 sequence: CATKKGTVSYEQYF. Here the CDR3 DNA reads TGTGCCACAAAGAAGGGGACAGTCTCCTACGAGCAGTACTTC.

The sample holds many counts of this clonotype. The chain joins TRBV5-4 to TRBJ2-5; 13 bases align to TRBD2. Germline CDR1 reads SGHNT; CDR2 reads YYREEE (reference sequence). The CDR3 sequence is 16 residues long. Losses at the gene ends were 4 bases for V and 5 bases for J; bases not matched to a gene: 8. The CDR3 is CASSQRLAGGRETQYF. CDR3 DNA sequence: TGTGCCAGCAGCCAACGACTAGCGGGGGGACGTGAGACCCAGTACTTC.

The sample holds many counts of this clonotype. The V and J genes are TRBV7-8 and TRBJ1-1, with D possibly being TRBD1 (5 bases). The CDR3 consists of 13 residues. The germline gives CDR1 SGHVS, CDR2 FQNEAQ. The V end was cut by 5 bases, the J end by 4 bases, with 11 bases between. The CDR3 nucleotides read TGTGCCAGCAGCCACAGGTCAGCCACTGAAGCTTTCTTT. It specifies CASSHRSATEAFF.

A single count supports this clonotype. The chain carries TRBV29-1 and TRBJ1-5, with unresolved D. Germline V gene sequence: CDR1 SQVTM, CDR2 ANQGSEA. Trimming took 4 bases from V and 3 from J, leaving 10 bases between them. The CDR3 runs 13 residues. The CDR3 DNA sequence: TGCAGCGTTGTTTATCACCCCAATCAGCCCCAGCATTTT. Translated, it gives CSVVYHPNQPQHF.

Many counts were recorded for this clonotype. This rearrangement joins TRBV7-2 to TRBJ2-3; unclear D gene. This CDR3 is built from 13 residues. The ends were cut back, 1 base at V and 6 bases at J, with 8 bases in the middle. Germline V gene lookup returns CDR1 SGHTA and CDR2 FQGNSA. This CDR3 reads CASSLDRSDTQYF. The CDR3 nucleotides are TGTGCCAGCAGCTTAGACCGGTCGGATACGCAGTATTTT.

This clonotype was detected only once. The chain joins TRBV7-8 to TRBJ2-7, with 8 bases aligning to TRBD1. Germline V gives CDR1 SGHVS, CDR2 FQNEAQ. There are 14 residues in the CDR3. Trimming at V came to 3 bases and at J to 6 bases, leaving 7 bases not matched to a gene. The CDR3 coding sequence is TGTGCCAGCAGCTTGACGGGACAGGCAACCGAGCAGTACTTC. This translates into CASSLTGQATEQYF.